This paragraph covers one T cell receptor beta chain sequence. The source of the sample is a study of TIL therapy for anti-PD-1-resistant metastatic lung cancer. The CDR3 has 13 amino acids. V lost 11 bases to trimming and J lost 9 bases; unmatched junction nucleotides: 12. Germline CDR1 reads LNHDA; CDR2 reads SQIVND (reference sequence). This was the immunoSEQ v3 assay. Each library reached about 2 million read pairs, or roughly 5-6 million at deep level. Libraries were prepared by immunoSEQ multiplex PCR; TCRdb keeps only in-frame clonotypes and omits some of them. The repertoire has approximately 97,000 clones, 55% to 75% of them found once; the top ten carry 10% to 11%. Time point of the sample: pre-treatment sample, taken before nivolumab and TIL therapy. Most excised metastases sampled were pleural nodules or supraclavicular lymph nodes. Patients were adults with stage 4 NSCLC.

The specimen comprised tumor tissue, sampled at baseline. The chain uses TRBV19 and TRBJ2-1, with 8 positions matching TRBD2. This clonotype originated in a person aged 25-85 years with non-small cell lung cancer. CDR3 in amino acids: CASTTSVAGEQFF. In nucleotides, the CDR3 is TGTGCCTCAACGACTAGCGTAGCAGGTGAGCAGTTCTTC.